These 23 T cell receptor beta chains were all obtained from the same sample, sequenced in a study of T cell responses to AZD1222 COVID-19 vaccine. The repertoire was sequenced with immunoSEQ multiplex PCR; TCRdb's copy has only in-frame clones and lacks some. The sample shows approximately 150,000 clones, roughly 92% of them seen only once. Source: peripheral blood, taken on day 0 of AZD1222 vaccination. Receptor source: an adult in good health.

The CDR3 loop is CASSTGSASYEQYF. The CDR3 DNA reads TGTGCCAGCAGCACCGGGAGTGCGTCCTACGAGCAGTACTTC. The genes are TRBV11-2 and TRBJ2-7, with a weak D call TRBD2 (6 bases). Trimming shortened V by 5 bases and J by 1 base, and 12 bases separated the two germline ends. Germline V lookup: CDR1 SGHAT, CDR2 FQNNGV. The CDR3 spans 14 residues.

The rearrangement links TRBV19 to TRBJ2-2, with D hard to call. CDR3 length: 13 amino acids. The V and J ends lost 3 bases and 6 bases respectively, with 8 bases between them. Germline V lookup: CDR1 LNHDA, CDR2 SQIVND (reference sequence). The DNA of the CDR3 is TGTGCCAGTAGTATGGTTGCTTCCGGGGAGCTGTTTTTT. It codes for CASSMVASGELFF. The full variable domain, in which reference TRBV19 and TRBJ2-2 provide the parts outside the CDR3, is DGGITQSPKYLFRKEGQNVTLSCEQNLNHDAMYWYRQDPGQGLRLIYYSQIVNDFQKGDIAEGYSVSREKKESFPLTVTSAQKNPTAFYLCASSMVASGELFFGEGSRLTVL.

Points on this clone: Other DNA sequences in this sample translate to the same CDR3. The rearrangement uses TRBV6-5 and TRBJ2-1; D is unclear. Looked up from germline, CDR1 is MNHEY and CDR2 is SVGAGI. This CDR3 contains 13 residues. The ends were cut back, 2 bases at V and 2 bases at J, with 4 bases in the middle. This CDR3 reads CASSYGTYNEQFF. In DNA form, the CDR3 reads TGTGCCAGCAGTTACGGTACCTACAATGAGCAGTTCTTC.

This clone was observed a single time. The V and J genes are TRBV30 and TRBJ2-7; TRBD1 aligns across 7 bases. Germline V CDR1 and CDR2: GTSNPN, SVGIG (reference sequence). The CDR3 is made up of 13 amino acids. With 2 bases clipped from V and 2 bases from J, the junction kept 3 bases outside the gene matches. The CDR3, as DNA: TGTGCCTGGAGTTCCGGGACAGCCTACGAGCAGTACTTC. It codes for CAWSSGTAYEQYF.

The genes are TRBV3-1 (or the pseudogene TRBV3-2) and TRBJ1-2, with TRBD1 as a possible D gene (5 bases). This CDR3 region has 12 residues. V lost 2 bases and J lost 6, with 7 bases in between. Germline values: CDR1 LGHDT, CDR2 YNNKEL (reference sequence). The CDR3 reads CASSQPGHGYTF. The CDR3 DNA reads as TGTGCCAGCAGCCAACCAGGGCATGGCTACACCTTC.

The CDR3 region has the DNA TGTGCCATCAGTGTGCGGATTGGCAACACTGAAGCTTTCTTT. It codes for CAISVRIGNTEAFF. V and J are TRBV10-3 and TRBJ1-1; D gene uncertain. Trimming took off 4 bases at V and 2 bases at J, with 11 bases between the two ends. In germline, CDR1 is ENHRY, CDR2 SYGVKD. The CDR3 covers 14 residues.

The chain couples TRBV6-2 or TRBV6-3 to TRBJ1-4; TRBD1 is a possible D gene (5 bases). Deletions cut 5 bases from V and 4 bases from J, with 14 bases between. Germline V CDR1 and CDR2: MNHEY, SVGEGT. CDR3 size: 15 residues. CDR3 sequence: CASSASGTGNEKLFF. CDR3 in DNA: TGTGCCAGCAGTGCCTCCGGGACGGGTAATGAAAAACTGTTTTTT.

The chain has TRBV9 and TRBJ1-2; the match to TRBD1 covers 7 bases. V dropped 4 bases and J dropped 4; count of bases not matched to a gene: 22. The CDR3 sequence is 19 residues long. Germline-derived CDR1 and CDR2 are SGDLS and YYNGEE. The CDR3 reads CASSIAPNEPTGRGYGYTF. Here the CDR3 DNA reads TGTGCCAGCAGCATAGCCCCGAACGAGCCGACAGGGAGAGGCTATGGCTACACCTTC.

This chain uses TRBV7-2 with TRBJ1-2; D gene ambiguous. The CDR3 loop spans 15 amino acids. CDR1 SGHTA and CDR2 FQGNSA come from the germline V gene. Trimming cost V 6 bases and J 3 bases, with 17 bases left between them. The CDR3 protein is CASRNSPTGDYGYTF. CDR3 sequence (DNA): TGTGCCAGCAGAAATTCCCCGACTGGGGACTATGGCTACACCTTC.

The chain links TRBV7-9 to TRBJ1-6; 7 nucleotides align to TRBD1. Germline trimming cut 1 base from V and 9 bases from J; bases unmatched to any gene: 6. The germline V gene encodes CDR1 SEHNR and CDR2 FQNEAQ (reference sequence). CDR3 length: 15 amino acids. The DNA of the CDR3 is TGTGCCAGCAGCTTAGTGTCAGGGGGTGGTTCACCCCTCCACTTT. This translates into CASSLVSGGGSPLHF.

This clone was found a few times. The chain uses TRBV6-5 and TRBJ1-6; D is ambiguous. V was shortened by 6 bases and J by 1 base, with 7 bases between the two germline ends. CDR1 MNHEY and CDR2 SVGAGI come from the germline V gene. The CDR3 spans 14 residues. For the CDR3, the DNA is TGTGCCAGCAGCGGCAGGTCCTATAATTCACCCCTCCACTTT. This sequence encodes CASSGRSYNSPLHF.

The CDR3 bases are TGTGCCACCAGCAGAGATTTAAACTCCCTGAAGGGAGAGACCCAGTACTTC. The encoded protein is CATSRDLNSLKGETQYF. This rearrangement joins TRBV15 to TRBJ2-5, with no clear D. V was pared by 0 bases and J by 4 bases, with 18 bases between. The CDR3 length is 17 residues. Germline V gives CDR1 LNHNV, CDR2 YYDKDF (reference sequence).

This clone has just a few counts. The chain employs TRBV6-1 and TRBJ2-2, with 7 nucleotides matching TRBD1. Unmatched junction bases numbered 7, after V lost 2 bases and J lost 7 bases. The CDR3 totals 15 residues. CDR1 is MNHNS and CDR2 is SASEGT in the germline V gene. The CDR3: CASSEPGQPNGELFF. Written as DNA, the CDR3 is TGTGCCAGCAGTGAACCGGGACAGCCTAACGGGGAGCTGTTTTTT.

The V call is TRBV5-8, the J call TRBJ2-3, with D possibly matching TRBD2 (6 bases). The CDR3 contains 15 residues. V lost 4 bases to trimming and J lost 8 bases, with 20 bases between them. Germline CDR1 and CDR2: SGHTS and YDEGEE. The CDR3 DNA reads TGTGCCAGCAGCCGCAACTCAGCTGTGGGAGGTACGCAGTATTTT. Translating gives CASSRNSAVGGTQYF.

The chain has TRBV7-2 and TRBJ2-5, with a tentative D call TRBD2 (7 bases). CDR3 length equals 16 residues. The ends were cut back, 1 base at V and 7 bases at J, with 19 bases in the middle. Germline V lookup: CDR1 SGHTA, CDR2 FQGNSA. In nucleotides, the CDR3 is TGTGCCAGCAGCTTAGATGGCGGGGGACATTTTGGGACCCAGTACTTC. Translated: CASSLDGGGHFGTQYF.

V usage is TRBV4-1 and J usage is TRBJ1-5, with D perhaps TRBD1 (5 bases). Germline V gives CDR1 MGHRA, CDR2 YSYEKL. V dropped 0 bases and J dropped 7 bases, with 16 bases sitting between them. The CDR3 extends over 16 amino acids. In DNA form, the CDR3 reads TGCGCCAGCAGCCAAGATAGGGGACTGGGGAGCCAGCCCCAGCATTTT. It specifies CASSQDRGLGSQPQHF.

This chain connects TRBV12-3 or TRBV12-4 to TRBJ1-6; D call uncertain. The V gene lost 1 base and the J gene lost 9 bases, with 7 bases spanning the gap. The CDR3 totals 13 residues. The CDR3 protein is CASSLGVVSPLHF. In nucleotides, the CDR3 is TGTGCCAGCAGTTTAGGGGTTGTTTCACCCCTCCACTTT.

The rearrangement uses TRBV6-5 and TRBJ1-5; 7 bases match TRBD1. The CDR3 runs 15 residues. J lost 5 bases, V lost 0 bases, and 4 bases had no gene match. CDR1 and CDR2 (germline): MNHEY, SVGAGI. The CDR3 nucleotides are TGTGCCAGCAGTTACTCAGGACAGGCGGATCAGCCCCAGCATTTT. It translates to CASSYSGQADQPQHF.

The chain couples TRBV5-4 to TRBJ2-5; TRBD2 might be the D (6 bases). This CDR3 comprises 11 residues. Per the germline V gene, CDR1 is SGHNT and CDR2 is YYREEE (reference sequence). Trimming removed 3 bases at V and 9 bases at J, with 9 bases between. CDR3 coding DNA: TGTGCCAGCAGCTCTGGAGGGGCCCAGTACTTC. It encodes CASSSGGAQYF.

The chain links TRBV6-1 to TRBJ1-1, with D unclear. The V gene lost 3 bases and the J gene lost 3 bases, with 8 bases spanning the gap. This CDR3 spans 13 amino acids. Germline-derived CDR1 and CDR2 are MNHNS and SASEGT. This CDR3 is CASSEYRYTEAFF. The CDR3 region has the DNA TGTGCCAGCAGTGAGTACCGCTACACTGAAGCTTTCTTT.

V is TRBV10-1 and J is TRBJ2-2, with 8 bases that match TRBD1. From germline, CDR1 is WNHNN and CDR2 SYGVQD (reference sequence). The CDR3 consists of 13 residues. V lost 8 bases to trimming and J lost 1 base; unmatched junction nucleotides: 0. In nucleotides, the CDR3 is TGCGCCAGCGGGACAGGGAACACCGGGGAGCTGTTTTTT. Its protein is CASGTGNTGELFF.

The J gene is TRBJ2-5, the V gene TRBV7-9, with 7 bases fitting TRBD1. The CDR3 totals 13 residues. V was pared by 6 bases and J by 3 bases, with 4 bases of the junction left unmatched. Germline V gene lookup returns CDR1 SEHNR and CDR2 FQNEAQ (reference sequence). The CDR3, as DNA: TGTGCCAGCAGATTTGGGACAGAAGAGACCCAGTACTTC. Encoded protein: CASRFGTEETQYF.

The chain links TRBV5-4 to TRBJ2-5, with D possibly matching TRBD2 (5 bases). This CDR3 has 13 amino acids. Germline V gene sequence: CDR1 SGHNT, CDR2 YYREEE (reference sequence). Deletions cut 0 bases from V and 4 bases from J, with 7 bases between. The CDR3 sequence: CASSLAGRETQYF. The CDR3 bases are TGTGCCAGCAGCTTGGCTGGGAGAGAGACCCAGTACTTC.